This TCR beta chain was found in a study of blood T cell repertoires in COVID-19. Study-wide context: Whether acute or convalescent, the COVID-19 samples came from the United States, Italy and Spain.

In the original processing: Amplification with reference gene primers provided the estimates of nucleated cell counts. This table comes from immunoSEQ multiplex PCR, and its TCRdb copy is limited to in-frame clones, with some not included. The DNA gave D and trimming, while V, J and clone size come from that table. Of roughly 160,000 clones in the sample, about 85% are singletons; the top ten hold 6.9%. Patients at the Seattle site were enrolled during active infection and followed longitudinally. The specimen was peripheral blood. The TCR comes from a man aged 80 or over with COVID-19, enrolled during active disease.

CDR3 protein: CASSQAWQGYSPLHF. CDR3 bases: TGTGCCAGCAGCCAAGCATGGCAGGGGTACTCACCCCTCCACTTT. The V and J genes are TRBV3-1 (or the pseudogene TRBV3-2) and TRBJ1-6, with D tentatively TRBD1 (6 bases). V was cut by 1 base and J by 10 bases, with 14 bases left in between. Germline loops: CDR1 LGHDT, CDR2 YNNKEL (reference sequence). The CDR3 contains 15 residues.